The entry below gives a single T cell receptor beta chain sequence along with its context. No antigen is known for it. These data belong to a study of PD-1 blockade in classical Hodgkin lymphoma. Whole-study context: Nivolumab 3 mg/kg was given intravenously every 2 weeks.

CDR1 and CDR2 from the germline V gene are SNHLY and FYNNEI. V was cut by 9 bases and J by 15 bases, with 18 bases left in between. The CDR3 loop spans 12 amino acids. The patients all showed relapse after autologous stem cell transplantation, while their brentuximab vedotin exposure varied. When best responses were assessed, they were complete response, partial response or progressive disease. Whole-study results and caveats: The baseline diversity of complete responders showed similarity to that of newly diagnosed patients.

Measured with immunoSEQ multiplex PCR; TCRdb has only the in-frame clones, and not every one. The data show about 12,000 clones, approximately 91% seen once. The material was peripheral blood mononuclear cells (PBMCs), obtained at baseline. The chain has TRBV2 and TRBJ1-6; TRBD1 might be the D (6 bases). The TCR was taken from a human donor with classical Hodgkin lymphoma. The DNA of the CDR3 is TGTGCCAGGGGCAGGGGCCCGCGCGACCTCCACTTT. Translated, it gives CARGRGPRDLHF.